These 25 T cell receptor beta chains share one sample of origin, sequenced in a study of blood T cell repertoires in COVID-19 (dated by TCRdb to the early 2020s). The library came from the immunoSEQ multiplex PCR assay. Drawn from immuneACCESS, this table holds only the in-frame rearrangements with V and J called that TCRdb kept. Clones are partly lost; checked studies trace under half to an unresolved V gene and leave the rest unexplained. The sample yields some 250,000 clones; approximately 83% were counted once. 1.9% of the sample is taken by the ten largest. Specimen: PBMCs or T cells enriched from blood (not recorded which). The receptors were gathered from a woman in her 50s who had recovered from COVID-19.

The V gene is TRBV25-1, the J gene TRBJ2-1; maybe TRBD1 (6 bases). Germline loops: CDR1 MGHDK, CDR2 SYGVNS. The CDR3 covers 16 residues. V shed 11 bases and J shed 0 bases, with 20 bases lying between them. CDR3 DNA sequence: TGTGCCGCACTCAGCAACCAGGGGAGCTCCTACAATGAGCAGTTCTTC. It codes for CAALSNQGSSYNEQFF.

This chain connects TRBV18 to TRBJ1-5; 7 bases match TRBD1. This CDR3 is 15 amino acids long. CDR1 and CDR2 (germline): KGHSH, LQKENI. The J segment lost 1 base and the V segment lost 4 bases, leaving 4 bases of the junction unmatched. The DNA for the CDR3 is TGTGCCAGCTCACTGTACAGGGGAAGCAATCAGCCCCAGCATTTT. It codes for CASSLYRGSNQPQHF.

This chain links TRBV15 with TRBJ2-1; D is perhaps TRBD2 (6 bases). Germline V gives CDR1 LNHNV, CDR2 YYDKDF (reference sequence). This CDR3 region has 15 residues. V lost 0 bases and J lost 7, with 13 bases in between. The DNA of the CDR3 is TGTGCCACCAGCAGAGATCGAGCAGGGAGGAATGAGCAGTTCTTC. Its translation: CATSRDRAGRNEQFF.

J is TRBJ1-1 and V is TRBV28; tentative D call: TRBD1 (6 bases). Per germline, CDR1 MDHEN and CDR2 SYDVKM. V dropped 7 bases and J dropped 5 bases, with 17 bases sitting between them. The CDR3 contains 14 residues. The CDR3 sequence: CASIGGGKKTEAFF. DNA of the CDR3: TGTGCCAGCATAGGGGGTGGGAAAAAAACTGAAGCTTTCTTT.

V is TRBV5-8 and J is TRBJ1-5; D may be TRBD1 (5 bases). Per the germline V gene, CDR1 is SGHTS and CDR2 is YDEGEE. CDR3 length: 15 residues. V was trimmed by 1 base and J by 1 base, leaving 9 bases between them. The CDR3 region is CASSLLPGSNQPQHF. The CDR3 DNA reads TGTGCCAGCAGCTTGTTACCAGGGAGCAATCAGCCCCAGCATTTT.

The genes are TRBV7-8 and TRBJ2-1; 7 bases are a match to TRBD2. The CDR3 has 15 residues. Germline CDR1 is SGHVS and CDR2 is FQNEAQ. Germline trimming cut 2 bases from V and 7 bases from J; bases unmatched to any gene: 8. Here the CDR3 reads CASSLFGGDGNEQFF. DNA for the CDR3: TGTGCCAGCAGCTTATTTGGGGGGGACGGTAATGAGCAGTTCTTC.

The chain joins TRBV2 to TRBJ1-6, with D unresolved. V was trimmed by 6 bases and J by 7 bases, leaving 13 bases between them. CDR1 and CDR2 (germline): SNHLY, FYNNEI. The CDR3 has 14 amino acids. In DNA, the CDR3 is TGTGCCAGCAGAGTTACACCTAGCAATTCACCCCTCCACTTT. Translation gives CASRVTPSNSPLHF.

The genes are TRBV6-2 or TRBV6-3 and TRBJ2-1, with TRBD2 identical over 12 bases. V dropped 4 bases and J dropped 3; count of bases not matched to a gene: 4. Germline V gene lookup returns CDR1 MNHEY and CDR2 SVGEGT. The CDR3 sequence is 16 residues long. CDR3 amino acids: CASSSTSGRFYNEQFF. Written as DNA, the CDR3 is TGTGCCAGCAGTTCGACTAGCGGGAGATTCTACAATGAGCAGTTCTTC.

The chain links TRBV5-1 to TRBJ2-7; 9 bases line up with TRBD1. The V gene end was trimmed by 4 bases and the J gene end by 1 base; junction bases not matched to a gene: 3. From germline, CDR1 is SGHRS and CDR2 YFSETQ. This CDR3 has 14 amino acids. The CDR3: CASSAGTGSYEQYF. CDR3 nucleotide sequence: TGCGCCAGCAGCGCCGGGACAGGGTCCTACGAGCAGTACTTC.

V usage is TRBV28 and J usage is TRBJ2-7; D may be TRBD2 (6 bases). The V gene's germline CDR1 is MDHEN and CDR2 SYDVKM. This CDR3 has 13 residues. V gave up 2 bases and J gave up 7 bases, with 12 bases separating them. The CDR3 nucleotides read TGTGCCAGCAGTTTAGGTCAGGGAGGAGAGCAGTACTTC. Translating it yields CASSLGQGGEQYF.

This clone was counted a single time. The chain links TRBV7-8 to TRBJ1-6; no clear D gene. V was cut by 4 bases and J by 0 bases, with 10 bases left in between. CDR3 length: 16 residues. CDR1 is SGHVS, CDR2 FQNEAQ, per germline. DNA of the CDR3: TGTGCCAGCAGCTATGCGCGGAGCTCCTATAATTCACCCCTCCACTTT. Translation gives CASSYARSSYNSPLHF.

The chain couples TRBV27 to TRBJ2-1; 7 bases agree with TRBD2. The CDR3 covers 16 residues. J gave up 4 bases and V 2 bases, and 8 bases lay outside the gene matches. Germline CDR1 reads MNHEY; CDR2 reads SMNVEV (reference sequence). CDR3 in DNA: TGTGCCAGCAGTTTAGAGGTAGCGGGTGCTTACAATGAGCAGTTCTTC. It is translated as CASSLEVAGAYNEQFF.

The V and J genes are TRBV28 and TRBJ2-1, with 9 nucleotides matching TRBD1. V lost 5 bases and J lost 5; bases outside the gene matches: 4. CDR3 length: 14 amino acids. CDR1 and CDR2 from the germline V gene are MDHEN and SYDVKM. The CDR3 region has the DNA TGTGCCAGCAGTGATTGGACAGGGGACAATGAGCAGTTCTTC. Amino acid sequence: CASSDWTGDNEQFF.

This clone turned up a few times. This rearrangement joins TRBV9 to TRBJ2-7, with a possible D match to TRBD1 (5 bases). The V end was cut by 5 bases, the J end by 3 bases, with 12 bases between. Germline V gene sequence: CDR1 SGDLS, CDR2 YYNGEE. This CDR3 is 13 amino acids long. This CDR3 reads CASSMGPYYEQYF. The CDR3 nucleotides are TGTGCCAGCAGTATGGGGCCTTACTACGAGCAGTACTTC.

The chain combines TRBV7-9 with TRBJ2-1; possible D gene TRBD1, 6 bases. The CDR3 has 13 residues. Germline CDR1 SEHNR, CDR2 FQNEAQ (reference sequence). Trimming took off 6 bases at V and 5 bases at J, with 11 bases between the two ends. CDR3 amino acids: CASSTGLDNEQFF. The CDR3 DNA reads as TGTGCCAGCAGTACAGGGTTGGACAATGAGCAGTTCTTC. Full variable domain (remainder filled in from reference TRBV7-9 and TRBJ2-1): DTGVSQNPRHKITKRGQNVTFRCDPISEHNRLYWYRQTLGQGPEFLTYFQNEAQLEKSRLLSDRFSAERPKGSFSTLEIQRTEQGDSAMYLCASSTGLDNEQFFGPGTRLTVL.

This chain uses TRBV28 with TRBJ1-2; weak D call: TRBD1 (6 bases). Germline assignment: CDR1 MDHEN and CDR2 SYDVKM. The CDR3 is 13 residues long. The V and J ends lost 6 bases and 2 bases respectively, with 10 bases between them. CDR3 residues: CASRFQGNYGYTF. CDR3 sequence (DNA): TGTGCCAGCAGATTCCAGGGGAACTATGGCTACACCTTC.

The table lists this clone with a few counts. The genes are TRBV28 and TRBJ2-1; TRBD1 matches at 9 bases. The germline CDR1 and CDR2 sequences are MDHEN and SYDVKM. V lost 2 bases to trimming and J lost 7 bases; unmatched junction nucleotides: 6. This CDR3 region has 15 residues. The CDR3 here is CASSLRDRVVNEQFF. As DNA, the CDR3 is TGTGCCAGCAGTTTAAGGGACAGGGTGGTTAATGAGCAGTTCTTC.

The chain couples TRBV7-9 to TRBJ2-1; TRBD1 aligns across 8 bases. The germline V gene has CDR1 SEHNR and CDR2 FQNEAQ (reference sequence). V lost 2 bases and J lost 4; bases outside the gene matches: 4. The CDR3 runs to 15 residues. CDR3: CASSLPGQGYNEQFF. The CDR3 DNA follows: TGTGCCAGCAGCTTACCAGGACAGGGTTACAATGAGCAGTTCTTC. Full variable domain (outside the CDR3, taken from reference TRBV7-9 and TRBJ2-1): DTGVSQNPRHKITKRGQNVTFRCDPISEHNRLYWYRQTLGQGPEFLTYFQNEAQLEKSRLLSDRFSAERPKGSFSTLEIQRTEQGDSAMYLCASSLPGQGYNEQFFGPGTRLTVL.

The chain combines TRBV14 with TRBJ2-5; 8 bases match TRBD2. Germline CDR1 and CDR2: SGHDN and FVKESK. With 0 bases clipped from V and 1 base from J, the junction kept 7 bases outside the gene matches. CDR3 size: 17 residues. The CDR3 here is CASSQDPAGDRQETQYF. CDR3 nucleotides: TGTGCCAGCAGCCAAGATCCAGCGGGAGACCGCCAAGAGACCCAGTACTTC.

This clone was observed once. The gene calls are TRBV19 and TRBJ2-7, with 7 bases fitting TRBD2. The germline CDR1 and CDR2 sequences are LNHDA and SQIVND (reference sequence). The CDR3 contains 12 residues. J lost 5 bases, V lost 4 bases, and 2 bases had no gene match. The CDR3 protein is CASSSGSHEQYF. The CDR3 DNA sequence: TGTGCCAGTAGTAGCGGGAGCCACGAGCAGTACTTC.

The rearrangement joins TRBV28 to TRBJ2-7; D possibly corresponds to TRBD1 (6 bases). CDR1 and CDR2 from the germline V gene are MDHEN and SYDVKM. V lost 6 bases to trimming and J lost 3 bases, with 9 bases between them. The CDR3 has 12 residues. CDR3 bases: TGTGCCAGCAGATCAGGGGACTACGAGCAGTACTTC. Translation: CASRSGDYEQYF.

The chain uses TRBV7-2 and TRBJ1-6; maybe TRBD1 (5 bases). The germline V gene has CDR1 SGHTA and CDR2 FQGNSA. The CDR3 is 15 residues long. Between the trimmed V and J ends, which lost 5 bases and 7 bases, there was a span of 15 bases. Here the CDR3 reads CASSIQTVINSPLHF. The CDR3 DNA is TGTGCCAGCAGCATCCAGACAGTGATAAATTCACCCCTCCACTTT.

The rearrangement joins TRBV11-1 to TRBJ2-1, with 10 bases lining up with TRBD2. In germline, CDR1 is SGHAT, CDR2 FQDESV (reference sequence). V lost 4 bases, J lost 5 bases, and 8 bases stayed unmatched. The CDR3 length is 16 residues. The CDR3: CASSSGAGGPHNEQFF. CDR3 bases: TGTGCCAGCAGCTCAGGAGCGGGAGGGCCCCACAATGAGCAGTTCTTC.

This clone was found once. V gene TRBV20-1 combines with J gene TRBJ2-1; 13 nucleotides line up with TRBD2. Per germline, CDR1 DFQATT and CDR2 SNEGSKA (reference sequence). V shed 3 bases, J shed 8 bases, and the junction held 4 bases outside the gene matches. The CDR3 is 14 residues long. The CDR3 DNA reads TGCAGTGCTAGTTCACTAGCGGGAGGGGATGAGCAGTTCTTC. Translation gives CSASSLAGGDEQFF.

V gene TRBV10-2 combines with J gene TRBJ2-1; 9 nucleotides match TRBD2. CDR3 length equals 13 residues. J gave up 8 bases and V 7 bases, and 6 bases lay outside the gene matches. Germline CDR1 and CDR2: WSHSY and SAAADI. The CDR3, as DNA: TGCGCCAGCAAGTTTAGCGGGAGCGATGAGCAGTTCTTC. This encodes CASKFSGSDEQFF.